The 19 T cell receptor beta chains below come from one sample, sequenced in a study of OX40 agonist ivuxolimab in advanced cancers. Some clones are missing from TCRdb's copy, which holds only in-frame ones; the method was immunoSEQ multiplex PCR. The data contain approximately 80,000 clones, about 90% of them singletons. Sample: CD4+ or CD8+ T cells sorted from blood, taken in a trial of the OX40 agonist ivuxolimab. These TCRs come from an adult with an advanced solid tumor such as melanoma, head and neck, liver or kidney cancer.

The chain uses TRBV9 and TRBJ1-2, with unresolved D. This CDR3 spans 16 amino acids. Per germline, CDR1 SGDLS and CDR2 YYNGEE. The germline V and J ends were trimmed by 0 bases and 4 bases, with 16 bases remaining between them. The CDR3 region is CASSVGSPDTPYGYTF. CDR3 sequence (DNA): TGTGCCAGCAGCGTAGGTTCCCCAGACACTCCCTATGGCTACACCTTC. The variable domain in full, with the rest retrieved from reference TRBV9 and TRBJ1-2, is DSGVTQTPKHLITATGQRVTLRCSPRSGDLSVYWYQQSLDQGLQFLIQYYNGEERAKGNILERFSAQQFPDLHSELNLSSLELGDSALYFCASSVGSPDTPYGYTFGSGTRLTVV.

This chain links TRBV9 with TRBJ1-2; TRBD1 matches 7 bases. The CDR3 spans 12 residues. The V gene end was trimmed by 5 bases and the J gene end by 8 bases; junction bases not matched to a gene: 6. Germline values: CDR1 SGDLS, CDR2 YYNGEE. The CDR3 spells CASRGGGEGYTF. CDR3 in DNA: TGTGCCAGCAGAGGAGGGGGCGAAGGCTACACCTTC. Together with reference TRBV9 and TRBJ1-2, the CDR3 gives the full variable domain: DSGVTQTPKHLITATGQRVTLRCSPRSGDLSVYWYQQSLDQGLQFLIQYYNGEERAKGNILERFSAQQFPDLHSELNLSSLELGDSALYFCASRGGGEGYTFGSGTRLTVV.

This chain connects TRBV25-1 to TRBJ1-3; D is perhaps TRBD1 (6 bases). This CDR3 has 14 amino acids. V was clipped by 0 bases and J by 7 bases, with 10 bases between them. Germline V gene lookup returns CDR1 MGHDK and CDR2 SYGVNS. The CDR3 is CASSEYGQGNTIYF. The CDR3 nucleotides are TGTGCCAGCAGTGAATATGGGCAGGGGAACACCATATATTTT.

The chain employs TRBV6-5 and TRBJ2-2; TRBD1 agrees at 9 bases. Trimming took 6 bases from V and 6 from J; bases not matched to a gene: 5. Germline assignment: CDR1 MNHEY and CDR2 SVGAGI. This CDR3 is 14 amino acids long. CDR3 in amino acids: CASRLDRGAGELFF. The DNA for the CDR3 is TGTGCCAGCAGACTCGACAGGGGGGCCGGGGAGCTGTTTTTT.

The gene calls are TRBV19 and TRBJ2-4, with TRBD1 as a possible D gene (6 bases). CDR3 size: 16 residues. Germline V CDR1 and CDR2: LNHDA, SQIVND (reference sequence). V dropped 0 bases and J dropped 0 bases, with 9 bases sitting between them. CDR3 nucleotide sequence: TGTGCCAGTAGTATAGAAGGGGGTATAGCCAAAAACATTCAGTACTTC. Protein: CASSIEGGIAKNIQYF.

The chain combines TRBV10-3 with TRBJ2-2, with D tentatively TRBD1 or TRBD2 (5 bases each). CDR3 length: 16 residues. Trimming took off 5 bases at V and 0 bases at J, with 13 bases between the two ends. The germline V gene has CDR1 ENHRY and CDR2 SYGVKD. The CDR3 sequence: CAISRLGTANTGELFF. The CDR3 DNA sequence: TGTGCCATCAGTAGGTTAGGGACCGCGAACACCGGGGAGCTGTTTTTT.

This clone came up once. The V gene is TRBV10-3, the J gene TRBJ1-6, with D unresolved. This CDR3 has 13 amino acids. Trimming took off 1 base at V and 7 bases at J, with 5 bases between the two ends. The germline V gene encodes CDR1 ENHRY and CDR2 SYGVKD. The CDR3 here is CAISEFWNSPLHF. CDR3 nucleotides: TGTGCCATCAGTGAGTTTTGGAATTCACCCCTCCACTTT.

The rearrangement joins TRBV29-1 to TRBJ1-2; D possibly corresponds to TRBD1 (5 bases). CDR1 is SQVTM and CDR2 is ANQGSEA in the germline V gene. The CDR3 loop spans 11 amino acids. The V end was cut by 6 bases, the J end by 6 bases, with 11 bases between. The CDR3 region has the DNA TGCAGCGTGTGGGGAGGGGATGGCTACACCTTC. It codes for CSVWGGDGYTF.

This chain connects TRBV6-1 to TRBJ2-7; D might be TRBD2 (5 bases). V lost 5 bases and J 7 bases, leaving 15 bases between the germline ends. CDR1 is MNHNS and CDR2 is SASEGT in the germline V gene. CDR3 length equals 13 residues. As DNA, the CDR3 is TGTGCCAGCAGTTTGTTAGCGCAAAGTGAGCAGTACTTC. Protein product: CASSLLAQSEQYF.

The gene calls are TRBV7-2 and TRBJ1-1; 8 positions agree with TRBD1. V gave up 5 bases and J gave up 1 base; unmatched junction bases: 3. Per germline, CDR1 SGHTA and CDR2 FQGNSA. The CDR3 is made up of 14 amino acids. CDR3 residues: CASSATGANTEAFF. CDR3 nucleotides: TGTGCCAGCAGCGCGACAGGGGCGAACACTGAAGCTTTCTTT. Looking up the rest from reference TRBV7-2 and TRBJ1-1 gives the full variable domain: GAGVSQSPSNKVTEKGKDVELRCDPISGHTALYWYRQSLGQGLEFLIYFQGNSAPDKSGLPSDRFSAERTGGSVSTLTIQRTQQEDSAVYLCASSATGANTEAFFGQGTRLTVV.

In nucleotides, the CDR3 is TGTGCCAGCACGAGGAGGAACTATGGCTACACCTTC. Translated: CASTRRNYGYTF. The J gene is TRBJ1-2, the V gene TRBV28; D call uncertain. The germline CDR1 and CDR2 sequences are MDHEN and SYDVKM. The CDR3 runs 12 residues. V was clipped by 7 bases and J by 2 bases, with 8 bases between them.

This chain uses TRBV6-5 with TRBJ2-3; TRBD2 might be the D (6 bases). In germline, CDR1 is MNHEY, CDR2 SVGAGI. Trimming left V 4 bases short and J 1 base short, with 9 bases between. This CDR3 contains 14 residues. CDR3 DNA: TGTGCCAGCAGTTCGGAGGGGCGCACAGATACGCAGTATTTT. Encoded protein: CASSSEGRTDTQYF.

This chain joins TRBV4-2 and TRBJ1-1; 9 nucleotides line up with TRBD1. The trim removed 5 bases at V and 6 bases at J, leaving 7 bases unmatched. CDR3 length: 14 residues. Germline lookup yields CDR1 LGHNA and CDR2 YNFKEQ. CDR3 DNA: TGTGCCAGCAGCACCGGGACAGGGAAAGCTGAAGCTTTCTTT. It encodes CASSTGTGKAEAFF.

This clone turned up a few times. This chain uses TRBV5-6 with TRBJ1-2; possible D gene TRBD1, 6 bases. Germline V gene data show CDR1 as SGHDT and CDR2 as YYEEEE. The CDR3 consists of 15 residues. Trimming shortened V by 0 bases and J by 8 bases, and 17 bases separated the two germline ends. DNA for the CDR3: TGTGCCAGCAGCTTGGTTGAGGCCGGGGGGCTGGGCTACACCTTC. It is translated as CASSLVEAGGLGYTF.

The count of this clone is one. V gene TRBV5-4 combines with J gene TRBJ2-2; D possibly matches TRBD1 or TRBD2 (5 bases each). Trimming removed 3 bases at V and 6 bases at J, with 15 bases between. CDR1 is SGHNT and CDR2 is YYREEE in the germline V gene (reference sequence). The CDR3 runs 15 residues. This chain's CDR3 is CASSYYSGTAGELFF. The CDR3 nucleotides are TGTGCCAGCAGCTACTACTCCGGGACGGCCGGGGAGCTGTTTTTT.

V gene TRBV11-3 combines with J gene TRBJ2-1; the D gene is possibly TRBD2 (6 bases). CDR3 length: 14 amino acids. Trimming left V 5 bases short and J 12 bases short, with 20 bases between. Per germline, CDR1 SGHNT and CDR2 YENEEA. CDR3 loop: CASSPRDSPRRQFF. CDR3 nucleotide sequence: TGTGCCAGCAGCCCAAGGGACTCTCCCCGGCGGCAGTTCTTC.

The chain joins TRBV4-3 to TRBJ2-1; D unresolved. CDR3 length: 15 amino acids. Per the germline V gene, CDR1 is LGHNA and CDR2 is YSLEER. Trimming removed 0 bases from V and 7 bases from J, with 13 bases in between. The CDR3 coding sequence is TGCGCCAGCAGCCAAGAAGGCATAAGTTGGAATGAGCAGTTCTTC. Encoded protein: CASSQEGISWNEQFF.

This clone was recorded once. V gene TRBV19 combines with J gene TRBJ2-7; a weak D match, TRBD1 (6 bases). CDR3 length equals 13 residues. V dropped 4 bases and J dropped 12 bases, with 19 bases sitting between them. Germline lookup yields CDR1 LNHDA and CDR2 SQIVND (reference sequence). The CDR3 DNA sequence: TGTGCCAGTAGTACCTCCGCCCGGGACACTCTGTACTTC. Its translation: CASSTSARDTLYF.

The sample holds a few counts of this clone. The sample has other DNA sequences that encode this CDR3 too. CDR3 coding DNA: TGTGCCAGTAGTATACGAGGGCTCGGGAACATTCAGTACTTC. Translation gives CASSIRGLGNIQYF. V is TRBV19 and J is TRBJ2-4; tentatively, D is TRBD2 (5 bases). There are 14 residues in the CDR3. V gave up 2 bases and J gave up 7 bases, with 12 bases separating them. Germline V gene lookup returns CDR1 LNHDA and CDR2 SQIVND (reference sequence).